This paragraph reports one TCR beta chain. Its target is unknown. The source of the sample is a study of siplizumab effects on memory and regulatory T cells. The V gene end was trimmed by 5 bases and the J gene end by 8 bases; junction bases not matched to a gene: 4. The CDR3 sequence is 13 residues long. From germline, CDR1 is MNHEY and CDR2 SMNVEV (reference sequence). TCRdb's copy holds only in-frame clones and misses some; the assay was immunoSEQ multiplex PCR. The data hold about 110,000 clones, with roughly 90% observed a single time. Study conclusions and caveats: Siplizumab significantly decreased alloreactive sequences from unstimulated CD4+ memory cells.

The genes are TRBV27 and TRBJ2-1; 9 positions match TRBD2. The source of this sequence is a human donor in good health. Source material: CD4+ T cells sorted from blood. CDR3 nucleotide sequence: TGTGCCAGCAGTCATAGCGGGAGCCATGAGCAGTTCTTC. Translation: CASSHSGSHEQFF.